This T cell receptor (beta chain) stems from a study of T cells in localized non-small cell lung cancer. Study results and caveats: Higher T cell density in the blood was associated with longer overall survival, whereas higher adjacent-lung clonality associated with shorter survival. Peak T cell clonality was found in uninvolved adjacent lung, exceeding tumor. There were a median roughly 54 of the top 100 tumor clones appearing in adjacent lung.

TCRdb keeps only in-frame clones here, not all; method: immunoSEQ multiplex PCR. The sample carries 9,000 to 13,000 clones, about 85% recorded once. With respect to this clone: What it binds is unknown.

CDR1 is SNHLY, CDR2 FYNNEI, per germline. CDR3 length: 13 residues. Between the trimmed V and J ends, which lost 8 bases and 7 bases, there was a span of 12 bases. Sequenced here: peripheral blood, sampled before any cancer treatment. This rearrangement joins TRBV2 to TRBJ1-6, with D possibly TRBD1 on 5 matching bases. The clonotype originates from a male donor older than 55 with stage III lung adenocarcinoma. The CDR3 protein is CASYGGGNSPLHF. DNA for the CDR3: TGTGCCAGCTACGGCGGGGGGAATTCACCCCTCCACTTT.